The T cell receptor (beta chain) described here comes from a study of blood T cell repertoires in COVID-19. Study information: Some COVID-19 samples were acute and others convalescent; all came from the United States, Italy and Spain.

Per the authors' pipeline: It was from reference gene primer amplification that nucleated cell counts were estimated. Assay used: immunoSEQ multiplex PCR; TCRdb lists only in-frame clones, some missing. The V and J calls and clone size were taken over from that table, and D and trimming were inferred from the DNA. Counted here are more than 200,000 clones, approximately 90% occurring once; the ten biggest clones make up around 6%. Living in 24 US areas, the participants were between roughly 18 and 89 years of age. Participants' own reports of clinical history determined their cohort assignment. Between the trimmed V and J ends, which lost 3 bases and 5 bases, there was a span of 13 bases. The CDR3 runs to 14 residues. The germline gives CDR1 MDHEN, CDR2 SYDVKM.

The chain carries TRBV28 and TRBJ1-1, with a weak D call TRBD1 (6 bases). Sample: PBMCs or T cells enriched from blood (not recorded which). This TCR derives from a woman in her 30s with acute COVID-19. CDR3 sequence reads: CASSFNYRDTEAFF. CDR3 DNA: TGTGCCAGCAGTTTTAATTACAGGGATACTGAAGCTTTCTTT.